The text below deals with one TCR beta chain. These data come from a study of CD8 T cells in Susac syndrome. CDR1 and CDR2 (germline): SGHRS, YFSETQ. Trimming removed 4 bases at V and 4 bases at J, with 8 bases between. The CDR3 is 12 residues long. With random hexamers, roughly 0.45 to 1 ug RNA was reverse transcribed. Amplification of TCR beta CDR3 was carried out by immunoSEQ multiplex PCR, which covered 54 Vbeta and 13 Jbeta segments. TCRdb analysed the immunoSEQ multiplex PCR reads with MiXCR anew, one entry per CDR3 protein. Of 200,000 or so distinct CDR3 sequences listed, 90% to 95% are singletons. The multiple sclerosis controls were treatment-naive patients with relapsing-remitting disease that was stable or active. Negative isolation yielded CD4+ and CD8+ T cells, and FACS enriched TEMRA cells.

This rearrangement joins TRBV5-1 to TRBJ1-1; D ambiguous. This TCR was sampled from a human donor with multiple sclerosis. Input material: CD4+ T cells from PBMCs. For the CDR3, the DNA is TGCGCCAGCAGCGTTTCGGGCACTGAAGCTTTCTTT. Residues: CASSVSGTEAFF.